What follows are 2 T cell receptor beta chains derived from one specimen sequenced in a study of shared clonotypes between healthy human individuals. Only in-frame clones appear in the TCRdb table, and some are missing; sequencing was by immunoSEQ multiplex PCR. Among about 2,100,000 clones listed, just over 90% were seen once. Naive CD8 isolation took CD45RO-negative cells positively selected for CCR7 and excluded terminally differentiated effector memory CD45RA+ cells. The source material was naive CD8+ T cells from PBMCs. The receptors come from a man younger than 35 in good health. Some clones in this sample may be carry-over from other donors' samples.

V is TRBV19 and J is TRBJ2-7; D might be TRBD1 (5 bases). This CDR3 has 14 residues. Germline assignment: CDR1 LNHDA and CDR2 SQIVND (reference sequence). V dropped 5 bases and J dropped 3 bases, with 14 bases sitting between them. The CDR3 nucleotides are TGTGCCAGTAGTGTGCGGTGGGGCGGCTACGAGCAGTACTTC. It yields the protein CASSVRWGGYEQYF.

The chain employs TRBV7-8 and TRBJ1-1; D unclear. This CDR3 spans 15 amino acids. The V end was cut by 5 bases, the J end by 5 bases, with 18 bases between. CDR1 and CDR2 from the germline V gene are SGHVS and FQNEAQ. The CDR3 is CASSNRPARSTEAFF. The CDR3 DNA sequence: TGTGCCAGCAGCAACCGACCGGCGCGTTCGACTGAAGCTTTCTTT.